The rows below give T cell receptor beta chains drawn from one sample of a study of B cell selection in AIRE deficiency. The method was immunoSEQ multiplex PCR; TCRdb's version includes in-frame clones alone and lacks a portion of them. This sample has around 26,000 clones, with about 92% found just once. The specimen sequenced was CD4+CD25+ Tregs sorted from PBMCs. The receptors originated from a human donor in good health. Both conserved end residues are part of each CDR3. Each record gives: clone size, D gene, V gene, J gene, CDR3 protein, CDR3 DNA. D genes are given only for firm matches. The size entry is marked missing in some rows and otherwise reads once, few, many or a size class.

>NA|NA|TRBV5-4|TRBJ1-1
CASSFTGSYTEAFF
TGTGCCAGCAGCTTCACAGGGTCATACACTGAAGCTTTCTTT
>NA|NA|TRBV9|TRBJ1-1
CASSPIPRTRAFF
TGTGCCAGCAGCCCGATCCCACGGACACGGGCTTTCTTT
>few|NA|TRBV19|TRBJ1-5
CASTVYDQPQHF
TGTGCCAGCACTGTATACGATCAGCCCCAGCATTTT
>NA|NA|TRBV25-1|TRBJ1-1
CASSGTANTEAFF
TGTGCCAGCAGTGGGACAGCTAACACTGAAGCTTTCTTT
>medium-sized|NA|TRBV19|TRBJ1-2
CASSIFGSNYGYTF
TGTGCCAGTAGTATATTTGGCTCCAACTATGGCTACACCTTC
>NA|NA|TRBV5-1|TRBJ1-1
CASSLEGRTEAFF
TGCGCCAGCAGCTTGGAGGGACGGACTGAAGCTTTCTTT
>NA|NA|TRBV11-2|TRBJ2-7
CASSLDGGAASYEQYF
TGTGCCAGCAGCTTAGATGGTGGGGCAGCATCCTACGAGCAGTACTTC
>NA|NA|TRBV2|TRBJ2-1
CASSVTVSYNEQFF
TGTGCCAGCAGTGTGACAGTCTCCTACAATGAGCAGTTCTTC
>NA|NA|TRBV5-1|TRBJ1-2
CASRSRAGSYGYTF
TGCGCCAGCAGGTCTAGAGCAGGGAGCTATGGCTACACCTTC
>NA|TRBD2|TRBV5-1|TRBJ2-1
CASSISSGEFNEQFF
TGCGCCAGCAGCATATCTAGCGGGGAGTTCAATGAGCAGTTCTTC
>NA|NA|TRBV2|TRBJ1-5
CASSLEGRSNQPQHF
TGTGCCAGCAGTCTAGAGGGACGGAGCAATCAGCCCCAGCATTTT
>NA|NA|TRBV27|TRBJ1-6
CASSFFLRAVNSPLHF
TGTGCCAGCAGTTTTTTTCTCCGGGCAGTTAATTCACCCCTCCACTTT
>NA|NA|TRBV2|TRBJ1-3
CASSAPGRSGNTIYF
TGTGCCAGCAGTGCCCCTGGCAGATCCGGAAACACCATATATTTT
>NA|NA|TRBV11-3|TRBJ2-7
CASSFDGGREQYF
TGTGCCAGCAGCTTTGACGGGGGTCGCGAGCAGTACTTC
>once|NA|TRBV6-4|TRBJ2-2
CASRIQATGELFF
TGTGCCAGCAGAATCCAAGCCACCGGGGAGCTGTTTTTT
>NA|NA|TRBV12-2|TRBJ2-3
CASRLGRASTDTQYF
TGTGCAAGTCGCTTGGGGAGGGCTAGCACAGATACGCAGTATTTT
>NA|NA|TRBV7-2|TRBJ1-5
CASSPDGARANQPQHF
TGTGCCAGCAGCCCAGACGGGGCCAGGGCTAATCAGCCCCAGCATTTT
>NA|NA|TRBV6-1|TRBJ1-2
CASSEGPNNYGYTF
TGTGCCAGCAGTGAGGGTCCTAATAACTATGGCTACACCTTC
>NA|TRBD1|TRBV6-4|TRBJ2-7
CASSDCHKDRVRDYEQYF
TGTGCCAGCAGTGACTGTCATAAGGACAGGGTCAGGGATTACGAGCAGTACTTC
>NA|TRBD1|TRBV6-5|TRBJ2-7
CASKDRGLLNEQYF
TGTGCCAGCAAAGATAGGGGGCTGTTGAACGAGCAGTACTTC
>NA|TRBD1|TRBV6-5|TRBJ1-6
CASRVNRGSSPLHF
TGTGCCAGCAGAGTAAACAGGGGGTCTTCACCCCTCCACTTT
>NA|TRBD1|TRBV7-8|TRBJ1-5
CASTGQGNQPQHF
TGTGCCAGCACCGGACAGGGGAATCAGCCCCAGCATTTT
>NA|TRBD1|TRBV7-3|TRBJ1-1
CASSLTRDRGGGEAFF
TGTGCCAGCAGCTTAACCCGGGACAGGGGAGGCGGTGAAGCTTTCTTT
>NA|NA|TRBV18|TRBJ2-7
CASSPRQIVYEQYF
TGTGCCAGCTCACCACGACAGATTGTCTACGAGCAGTACTTC
>NA|NA|TRBV7-2|TRBJ1-5
CASSLVGGQNQPQHF
TGTGCCAGCAGCTTAGTAGGGGGACAAAATCAGCCCCAGCATTTT
>NA|NA|TRBV11-3|TRBJ2-7
CASSSHASYEQYF
TGTGCCAGCAGCTCCCACGCTTCCTACGAGCAGTACTTC
>NA|NA|TRBV5-1|TRBJ1-2
CASSRGHLPGGYTF
TGCGCCAGCAGCAGGGGACACCTACCAGGAGGCTACACCTTC
>NA|NA|TRBV5-5|TRBJ2-5
CASSLGSSQETQYF
TGTGCCAGCAGCTTGGGTTCCAGCCAAGAGACCCAGTACTTC
>NA|TRBD2|TRBV13|TRBJ2-7
CASSAGLVRYEQYF
TGTGCCAGCAGCGCCGGACTAGTCCGCTACGAGCAGTACTTC
>once|NA|TRBV5-1|TRBJ2-2
CASSLNWNTGELFF
TGCGCCAGCAGCTTAAACTGGAACACCGGGGAGCTGTTTTTT
>NA|NA|TRBV18|TRBJ2-5
CASSPILGQLQETQYF
TGTGCCAGCTCACCCATCCTAGGACAGTTACAAGAGACCCAGTACTTC
>NA|TRBD1|TRBV28|TRBJ2-4
CASSSPLGQGNIQYF
TGTGCCAGCAGTTCCCCCCTGGGACAGGGAAACATTCAGTACTTC
>NA|NA|TRBV5-1|TRBJ2-7
CASSLEGRDEQYF
TGCGCCAGCAGCTTGGAGGGCAGGGACGAGCAGTACTTC
>NA|NA|TRBV29-1|TRBJ1-3
CSVETAGNTIYF
TGCAGCGTTGAAACGGCTGGAAACACCATATATTTT
>once|TRBD1|TRBV2|TRBJ2-3
CASSTDRGDTQYF
TGTGCCAGCAGTACAGACAGGGGAGATACGCAGTATTTT
>NA|TRBD1|TRBV19|TRBJ2-2
CASSSGQGIPGELFF
TGTGCCAGTAGCTCGGGACAGGGAATCCCCGGGGAGCTGTTTTTT
>NA|TRBD1|TRBV18|TRBJ1-5
CASSPGTGNQPQHF
TGTGCCAGCTCACCTGGGACAGGTAATCAGCCCCAGCATTTT
>NA|TRBD1|TRBV29-1|TRBJ1-2
CSVAGQGNYGYTF
TGCAGCGTGGCGGGACAGGGTAACTATGGCTACACCTTC
>NA|NA|TRBV4-1|TRBJ2-7
CASSQEKGPEQYF
TGCGCCAGCAGCCAAGAAAAGGGGCCCGAGCAGTACTTC
>NA|NA|TRBV19|TRBJ1-6
CASARDGVGNSPLHF
TGTGCCTCAGCGCGGGACGGTGTGGGCAATTCACCCCTCCACTTT
>NA|NA|TRBV14|TRBJ2-3
CASSPRAGTEAYF
TGTGCCAGCAGCCCCAGAGCCGGGACTGAGGCGTATTTT
>NA|TRBD2|TRBV7-7|TRBJ2-1
CASSPFRGGREKSYNEQFF
TGTGCCAGCAGCCCCTTTAGAGGTGGGAGGGAAAAATCCTACAATGAGCAGTTCTTC
>NA|TRBD2|TRBV9|TRBJ2-2
CASSTLAGANTGELFF
TGTGCCAGCAGCACCCTAGCGGGTGCGAACACCGGGGAGCTGTTTTTT
>NA|TRBD1|TRBV19|TRBJ2-2
CASSPGTGSAGELFF
TGTGCCAGTAGTCCCGGGACAGGGTCGGCCGGGGAGCTGTTTTTT
>NA|NA|TRBV7-2|TRBJ2-7
CASSLGGPYEQYF
TGTGCCAGCAGCTTAGGGGGTCCCTACGAGCAGTACTTC
>NA|NA|TRBV2|TRBJ2-2
CASSGGAGTGELFF
TGTGCCAGCAGTGGGGGGGCCGGCACCGGGGAGCTGTTTTTT
>few|TRBD2|TRBV5-1|TRBJ2-7
CASSPTSAPGYEQYF
TGCGCCAGCAGCCCGACTAGCGCCCCAGGCTACGAGCAGTACTTC
>NA|NA|TRBV18|TRBJ2-2
CASSPYGAGELFF
TGTGCCAGCTCACCCTACGGAGCCGGGGAGCTGTTTTTT
>NA|TRBD1|TRBV27|TRBJ1-2
CASGQGWFGGYTF
TGTGCCAGCGGACAGGGTTGGTTTGGTGGCTACACCTTC
>NA|TRBD1|TRBV2|TRBJ2-3
CASSSGTGGPDTQYF
TGTGCCAGCAGTTCCGGGACAGGGGGCCCAGATACGCAGTATTTT
>NA|TRBD2|TRBV7-2|TRBJ2-3
CASSLVQRGGPDTQYF
TGTGCCAGCAGCTTAGTCCAGCGGGGGGGCCCAGATACGCAGTATTTT